The 30 T cell receptor beta chains below were found in one sample sequenced in a study of T cell changes during pregnancy in multiple sclerosis. The table came from immunoSEQ multiplex PCR; TCRdb's copy has only in-frame clones and leaves some out. The data hold 100,000 or so clones, with approximately 90% observed a single time. The sample was peripheral blood, taken in the second trimester of pregnancy. All receptors derive from a female donor in good health, enrolled as a control in a pregnancy study.

The genes are TRBV5-1 and TRBJ2-4, with D possibly TRBD1 on 7 matching bases. Germline CDR1 SGHRS, CDR2 YFSETQ. Trimming removed 1 base from V and 0 bases from J, with 20 bases in between. This CDR3 comprises 19 residues. The CDR3 region has the DNA TGCGCCAGCAGCTTGCCCAGACAGGGAGGACCGATAGCCAAAAACATTCAGTACTTC. This sequence encodes CASSLPRQGGPIAKNIQYF.

The rearrangement joins TRBV19 to TRBJ1-6, with TRBD1 matching 7 bases. This CDR3 contains 15 residues. The junction had 5 bases not matched to a gene; V was cut back by 5 bases and J by 4 bases. Germline-derived CDR1 and CDR2 are LNHDA and SQIVND (reference sequence). The CDR3 protein is CASSYTGVYNSPLHF. CDR3 sequence (DNA): TGTGCCAGTAGTTATACAGGGGTGTATAATTCACCCCTCCACTTT.

The gene calls are TRBV6-1 and TRBJ1-2; 7 nucleotides match TRBD1. The CDR3 loop spans 14 amino acids. The ends lost 6 bases at V and 4 bases at J; junction bases unmatched: 8. Germline-derived CDR1 and CDR2 are MNHNS and SASEGT. The CDR3 here is CASRFQQGIYGYTF. CDR3 sequence (DNA): TGTGCCAGCAGGTTCCAACAGGGGATCTATGGCTACACCTTC.

This chain uses TRBV19 with TRBJ2-3; D possibly corresponds to TRBD2 (5 bases). The CDR3 totals 14 residues. From germline, CDR1 is LNHDA and CDR2 SQIVND (reference sequence). V lost 5 bases to trimming and J lost 0 bases, with 9 bases between them. This CDR3 reads CASSSSGSTDTQYF. As DNA, the CDR3 is TGTGCCAGTAGTTCCTCGGGGAGCACAGATACGCAGTATTTT. Variable domain in full (rest from reference TRBV19 and TRBJ2-3): DGGITQSPKYLFRKEGQNVTLSCEQNLNHDAMYWYRQDPGQGLRLIYYSQIVNDFQKGDIAEGYSVSREKKESFPLTVTSAQKNPTAFYLCASSSSGSTDTQYFGPGTRLTVL.

This rearrangement joins TRBV4-1 to TRBJ2-1; 12 nucleotides agree with TRBD2. Germline CDR1 MGHRA, CDR2 YSYEKL. V gave up 0 bases and J gave up 0 bases; unmatched junction bases: 6. The CDR3 runs to 19 residues. CDR3 in amino acids: CASSQDVTSGGSSYNEQFF. The CDR3 DNA is TGCGCCAGCAGCCAAGATGTAACTAGCGGGGGGAGCTCCTACAATGAGCAGTTCTTC.

The chain is built from TRBV14 and TRBJ2-2; TRBD1 matches 7 bases. Germline V gives CDR1 SGHDN, CDR2 FVKESK. The V and J ends lost 2 bases and 7 bases, in that order; junction bases with no gene match: 7. The CDR3 extends over 15 amino acids. In nucleotides, the CDR3 is TGTGCCAGCAGCCAAAGACAGGGTTACAGCGGGGAGCTGTTTTTT. It specifies CASSQRQGYSGELFF.

The chain combines TRBV19 with TRBJ2-7, with D possibly being TRBD1 (5 bases). The CDR3 is 13 amino acids. Germline CDR1 is LNHDA and CDR2 is SQIVND (reference sequence). The V and J ends lost 5 bases and 3 bases respectively, with 11 bases between them. CDR3 sequence: CASSLQGDYEQYF. In nucleotides, the CDR3 is TGTGCCAGTAGTCTGCAGGGTGACTACGAGCAGTACTTC.

The chain is built from TRBV10-3 and TRBJ2-7, with D tentatively TRBD1 (5 bases). CDR1 ENHRY and CDR2 SYGVKD come from the germline V gene. The CDR3 consists of 14 residues. Trimming pared 5 bases from V and 0 bases from J, leaving 11 bases between. CDR3 sequence reads: CAISSDRNSYEQYF. CDR3 nucleotides: TGTGCCATCAGTTCCGACAGAAACTCCTACGAGCAGTACTTC.

The rearrangement links TRBV28 to TRBJ1-4, with 7 bases fitting TRBD1. This CDR3 is built from 19 residues. Unmatched junction bases numbered 20, after V lost 6 bases and J lost 4 bases. Germline CDR1 MDHEN, CDR2 SYDVKM. CDR3 in amino acids: CASSLDRDSPRRDNEKLFF. Here the CDR3 DNA reads TGTGCCAGCAGCCTAGACCGGGACAGCCCTCGCCGGGATAATGAAAAACTGTTTTTT.

A note on this clone: Other DNA sequences in the sample encode the same CDR3. This chain links TRBV28 with TRBJ2-7; D perhaps matches TRBD1 (6 bases). The V gene's germline CDR1 is MDHEN and CDR2 SYDVKM. The V end was cut by 2 bases, the J end by 1 base, with 9 bases between. The CDR3 has 14 residues. In DNA, the CDR3 is TGTGCCAGCAGTTTACGGCAGGGGTCCTACGAGCAGTACTTC. Amino acids: CASSLRQGSYEQYF.

The chain combines TRBV27 with TRBJ1-5, with TRBD1 as a possible D gene (5 bases). This CDR3 has 17 residues. CDR1 and CDR2 from the germline V gene are MNHEY and SMNVEV (reference sequence). V gave up 0 bases and J gave up 0 bases, with 12 bases separating them. CDR3 region: CASSLSAGQLSNQPQHF. DNA for the CDR3: TGTGCCAGCAGTTTATCAGCGGGGCAGCTTAGCAATCAGCCCCAGCATTTT.

The chain links TRBV5-3 to TRBJ2-1, with 12 positions matching TRBD2. TRBV5-3 is noted as an ORF with a role that remains uncertain. After removal of 0 bases from V and 6 bases from J, the junction contained 4 bases not matched to a gene. This CDR3 comprises 16 residues. The CDR3 DNA is TGTGCCAGAAGCTTGGCTAGCGGGAGGGCGTTCAATGAGCAGTTCTTC. Protein sequence: CARSLASGRAFNEQFF.

This clone has only one observation. This chain uses TRBV30 with TRBJ1-1, with D tentatively TRBD1 (6 bases). CDR1 and CDR2 (germline): GTSNPN, SVGIG (reference sequence). This CDR3 has 16 amino acids. Trimming cost V 2 bases and J 6 bases, with 22 bases left between them. CDR3 DNA sequence: TGTGCCTGGAGTTGGGGGGACACACGAACTAGCGCTGAAGCTTTCTTT. This codes for CAWSWGDTRTSAEAFF. The variable domain in full, completed from reference TRBV30 and TRBJ1-1, reads SQTIHQWPATLVQPVGSPLSLECTVEGTSNPNLYWYRQAAGRGLQLLFYSVGIGQISSEVPQNLSASRPQDRQFILSSKKLLLSDSGFYLCAWSWGDTRTSAEAFFGQGTRLTVV.

The rearrangement links TRBV5-6 to TRBJ2-7; D is perhaps TRBD2 (5 bases). In germline, CDR1 is SGHDT, CDR2 YYEEEE. V lost 4 bases, J lost 5 bases, and 19 bases lay in between. The CDR3 is made up of 15 amino acids. The CDR3 is CASSHWWVGSDEQYF. Written as DNA, the CDR3 is TGTGCCAGCAGCCACTGGTGGGTGGGGAGCGACGAGCAGTACTTC.

V and J are TRBV4-3 and TRBJ1-2; 8 bases are a match to TRBD1. V was pared by 0 bases and J by 0 bases, with 9 bases of the junction left unmatched. The CDR3 has 18 amino acids. Germline loops: CDR1 LGHNA, CDR2 YSLEER. CDR3 sequence: CASSQDGGQALANYGYTF. The CDR3 nucleotides read TGCGCCAGCAGCCAAGATGGGGGACAGGCCCTAGCTAACTATGGCTACACCTTC.

CDR3 DNA: TGTGCCAGCAGCCCGGACAGGGCGCCTCCCGAAAAACTGTTTTTT. Translating gives CASSPDRAPPEKLFF. This rearrangement joins TRBV5-4 to TRBJ1-4; TRBD1 aligns across 8 bases. V lost 4 bases, J lost 8 bases, and 10 bases stayed unmatched. The germline V gene has CDR1 SGHNT and CDR2 YYREEE (reference sequence). This CDR3 has 15 residues.

This clone was seen just once. J is TRBJ2-1 and V is TRBV4-1, with 7 bases lining up with TRBD2. This CDR3 has 15 amino acids. V dropped 4 bases and J dropped 9; count of bases not matched to a gene: 12. CDR1 and CDR2 from the germline V gene are MGHRA and YSYEKL. CDR3: CASSPGLVGGFEQFF. CDR3 coding DNA: TGCGCCAGCAGCCCCGGACTAGTAGGTGGGTTTGAGCAGTTCTTC.

The V call is TRBV7-2, the J call TRBJ2-1; TRBD2 aligns across 7 bases. CDR3 length: 15 residues. In germline, CDR1 is SGHTA, CDR2 FQGNSA. V was clipped by 0 bases and J by 5 bases; unmatched bases: 4. The CDR3 loop is CASSLAPSGDNEQFF. In DNA, the CDR3 is TGTGCCAGCAGCTTAGCGCCCAGCGGGGACAATGAGCAGTTCTTC. Complete variable domain (other parts from reference TRBV7-2 and TRBJ2-1): GAGVSQSPSNKVTEKGKDVELRCDPISGHTALYWYRQSLGQGLEFLIYFQGNSAPDKSGLPSDRFSAERTGGSVSTLTIQRTQQEDSAVYLCASSLAPSGDNEQFFGPGTRLTVL.

The rearrangement uses TRBV30 and TRBJ2-3; 7 nucleotides line up with TRBD1. Germline trimming cut 2 bases from V and 0 bases from J; bases unmatched to any gene: 5. The CDR3 is 15 amino acids. From germline, CDR1 is GTSNPN and CDR2 SVGIG (reference sequence). CDR3 sequence reads: CAWSSHRGSTDTQYF. In nucleotides, the CDR3 is TGTGCCTGGAGTTCCCACAGGGGAAGCACAGATACGCAGTATTTT.

The chain uses TRBV19 and TRBJ1-2, with a possible D match to TRBD1 (5 bases). The germline V and J ends were trimmed by 7 bases and 6 bases, with 12 bases remaining between them. The CDR3 consists of 12 residues. Germline values: CDR1 LNHDA, CDR2 SQIVND (reference sequence). CDR3 in amino acids: CASTQGWNGYTF. Here the CDR3 DNA reads TGTGCCAGTACTCAGGGATGGAATGGCTACACCTTC.

The chain joins TRBV5-1 to TRBJ2-1; a possible D gene is TRBD1 (5 bases). The V end was cut by 0 bases, the J end by 7 bases, with 17 bases between. The CDR3 consists of 16 residues. Per the germline V gene, CDR1 is SGHRS and CDR2 is YFSETQ. This CDR3 is CASSLGGPPGNNEQFF. CDR3 in DNA: TGCGCCAGCAGCTTGGGGGGTCCGCCAGGGAATAATGAGCAGTTCTTC.

V usage is TRBV27 and J usage is TRBJ2-2, with 10 bases matching TRBD2. The CDR3 has 16 amino acids. The germline CDR1 and CDR2 sequences are MNHEY and SMNVEV (reference sequence). V gave up 4 bases and J gave up 6 bases; unmatched junction bases: 8. The CDR3 nucleotides are TGTGCCAGCAGTTCAGCGGGGGGGCTGATAGCCGGGGAGCTGTTTTTT. Its protein product is CASSSAGGLIAGELFF.

The chain recombines TRBV25-1 with TRBJ1-4; maybe TRBD1 (6 bases). CDR1 is MGHDK, CDR2 SYGVNS, per germline. The length of the CDR3 is 15 residues. Trimming shortened V by 6 bases and J by 8 bases, and 19 bases separated the two germline ends. CDR3 sequence (DNA): TGTGCCAGCAGACCTCCAGGGGTTGAAGGGGAAAAACTGTTTTTT. Amino acids: CASRPPGVEGEKLFF.

This sequence joins TRBV6-1 and TRBJ1-2; D remains ambiguous. The CDR3 runs 14 residues. CDR1 is MNHNS and CDR2 is SASEGT in the germline V gene. V lost 11 bases to trimming and J lost 4 bases, with 20 bases between them. This CDR3 is CAATDPGALYGYTF. CDR3 in DNA: TGTGCCGCCACAGACCCGGGAGCACTCTATGGCTACACCTTC.

By proportion, this clone is medium-sized (0.01 to 0.1%). V and J are TRBV6-5 and TRBJ1-5; TRBD1 agrees at 7 bases. J was trimmed by 9 bases and V by 4 bases; bases with no gene match: 15. The V gene's germline CDR1 is MNHEY and CDR2 SVGAGI. This CDR3 spans 16 amino acids. CDR3 protein: CASSSGPDRPAGPQHF. The CDR3 nucleotides read TGTGCCAGCAGTTCGGGCCCGGACAGGCCCGCCGGGCCCCAGCATTTT.

The chain carries TRBV11-3 and TRBJ2-7, with D hard to call. Trimming stripped 2 bases from V and 4 bases from J, with 6 bases between. This CDR3 contains 12 residues. CDR1 is SGHNT, CDR2 YENEEA, per germline. The CDR3: CASSLNGYEQYF. CDR3 in DNA: TGTGCCAGCAGCTTAAACGGGTACGAGCAGTACTTC.

The gene calls are TRBV18 and TRBJ2-7; 9 bases agree with TRBD1. The germline CDR1 and CDR2 sequences are KGHSH and LQKENI. This CDR3 is 15 amino acids long. V gave up 6 bases and J gave up 0 bases; unmatched junction bases: 6. CDR3 protein: CASSRDRVSSYEQYF. The CDR3 coding sequence is TGTGCCAGCTCCCGGGACAGGGTGAGCTCCTACGAGCAGTACTTC. The variable domain in full, with the rest retrieved from reference TRBV18 and TRBJ2-7, is NAGVMQNPRHLVRRRGQEARLRCSPMKGHSHVYWYRQLPEEGLKFMVYLQKENIIDESGMPKERFSAEFPKEGPSILRIQQVVRGDSAAYFCASSRDRVSSYEQYFGPGTRLTVT.

The V call is TRBV5-8, the J call TRBJ1-1; the D gene is possibly TRBD1 (5 bases). Deletions cut 0 bases from V and 3 bases from J, with 12 bases between. Germline values: CDR1 SGHTS, CDR2 YDEGEE. CDR3 length equals 15 residues. The CDR3 region is CASSLVGGGDTEAFF. CDR3 DNA sequence: TGTGCCAGCAGCTTGGTTGGGGGGGGTGACACTGAAGCTTTCTTT.

This clone was found once. The V call is TRBV5-3, the J call TRBJ2-5; D is unclear. TRBV5-3 has ORF status, its function being uncertain. The CDR3 length is 14 residues. With 0 bases removed from V and 5 bases from J, the gap between germline ends came to 11 bases. The CDR3 sequence: CARSLGGVGETQYF. Written as DNA, the CDR3 is TGTGCCAGAAGCTTGGGTGGAGTTGGGGAGACCCAGTACTTC.

The rearrangement joins TRBV9 to TRBJ2-5; 13 bases agree with TRBD2. This CDR3 has 14 residues. J lost 7 bases, V lost 3 bases, and 3 bases had no gene match. CDR1 and CDR2 from the germline V gene are SGDLS and YYNGEE. This chain's CDR3 is CASSEGTSGTTQYF. The CDR3 bases are TGTGCCAGCAGCGAAGGGACTAGCGGGACGACCCAGTACTTC.